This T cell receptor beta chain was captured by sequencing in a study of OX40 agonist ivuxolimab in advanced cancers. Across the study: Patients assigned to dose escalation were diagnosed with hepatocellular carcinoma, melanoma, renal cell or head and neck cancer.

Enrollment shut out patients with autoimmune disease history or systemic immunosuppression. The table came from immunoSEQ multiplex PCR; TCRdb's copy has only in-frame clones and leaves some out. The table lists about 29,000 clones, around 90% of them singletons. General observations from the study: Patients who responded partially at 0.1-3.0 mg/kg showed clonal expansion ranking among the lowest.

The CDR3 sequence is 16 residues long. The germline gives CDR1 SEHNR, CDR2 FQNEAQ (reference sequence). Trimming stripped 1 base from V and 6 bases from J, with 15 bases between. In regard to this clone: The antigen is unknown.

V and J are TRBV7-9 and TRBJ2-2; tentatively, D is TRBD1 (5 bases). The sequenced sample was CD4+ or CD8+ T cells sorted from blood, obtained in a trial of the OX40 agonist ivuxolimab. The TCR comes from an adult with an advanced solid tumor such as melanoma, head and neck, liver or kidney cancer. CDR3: CASSLVVKGPAGELFF. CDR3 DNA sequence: TGTGCCAGCAGCTTAGTGGTGAAGGGGCCGGCCGGGGAGCTGTTTTTT. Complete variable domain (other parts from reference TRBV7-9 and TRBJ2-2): DTGVSQNPRHKITKRGQNVTFRCDPISEHNRLYWYRQTLGQGPEFLTYFQNEAQLEKSRLLSDRFSAERPKGSFSTLEIQRTEQGDSAMYLCASSLVVKGPAGELFFGEGSRLTVL.